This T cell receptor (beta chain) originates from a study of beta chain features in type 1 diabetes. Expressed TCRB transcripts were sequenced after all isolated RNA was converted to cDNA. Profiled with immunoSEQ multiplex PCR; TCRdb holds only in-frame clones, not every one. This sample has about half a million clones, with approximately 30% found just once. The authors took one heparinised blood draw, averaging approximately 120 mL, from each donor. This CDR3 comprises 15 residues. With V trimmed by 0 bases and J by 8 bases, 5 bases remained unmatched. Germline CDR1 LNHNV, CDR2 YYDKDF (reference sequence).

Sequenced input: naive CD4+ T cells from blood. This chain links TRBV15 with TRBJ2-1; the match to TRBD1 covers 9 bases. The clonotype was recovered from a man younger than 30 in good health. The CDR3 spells CATSRDGDRVDEQFF. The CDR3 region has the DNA TGTGCCACCAGCAGAGACGGGGACAGGGTAGATGAGCAGTTCTTC.